This paragraph covers one TCR beta chain sequence. This clonotype has ten or more counts. The target of this receptor is not known. Base qualities are not at hand, and no much larger clone is one base apart. This specimen comes from a study of neurological immune-mediated disorders (dated by TCRdb to between 2018 and 2020). Context from the whole study: Using UMI-based sequencing, the study compared peripheral blood TCR-beta repertoires from patients with HTLV-I-associated myelopathy (HAM/TSP), patients with multiple sclerosis, and healthy controls. The cohort was made up of 60 to 75 subjects, consisting of around 14 HAM/TSP patients, some 34 multiple sclerosis patients and some 20 healthy controls. Longitudinal HAM/TSP and healthy donors were sampled at 3 time-points each (roughly 3-45 month intervals). The approximately 100 TCR-beta libraries included longitudinal samples, technical triplicates and paired sorted CD4+ and CD8+ T-cell subsets alongside PBMC samples. What the research found in general, with its limitations: TCR clonal expansion was greatest in HAM/TSP patients and smallest in MS patients, who ranked below even healthy controls. Across subjects, expanded clones never shared an identical CDR3 amino acid sequence, which suggests that the TCR-beta repertoires in every group were private.

In light of the paper, this sample's time point label describes: longitudinal time-point 1 (baseline). The healthy controls were volunteers from blood banks in Maryland, USA. For unsorted PBMC libraries, 2 million PBMCs were used after storage in RNAlater at -80 degrees C until RNA extraction. Peripheral blood underwent Ficoll-Hypaque density gradient centrifugation to isolate PBMCs, which were then cryopreserved in liquid nitrogen. CDR1 SGHTA and CDR2 FQGTGA were looked up in the germline V gene. Measured from the cysteine to the phenylalanine, the CDR3 is 15 residues long. Of the read, only the CDR3 DNA is kept; its 45 bases are in frame from base 1. At the junction V is shortened by 4 bases and J by 7 bases; bases outside the gene matches: 4. cDNA was synthesized by template-switch 5'RACE using a primer with a 10-nucleotide random unique molecular identifier that tagged each TCR transcript. Over 200 million TCR-beta sequences, covering 15-18 subjects, were produced in each sequencing run. The RNeasy kit was used for extraction of total RNA. The KAPA Real-time Library Amplification kit was used to amplify TCR-beta VDJ regions with primers for the TCR constant region and the 5'RACE anchor. A first PCR added sample indexes and Illumina adaptors, and a second PCR then raised library yield. After Ampure bead purification, the roughly 650 bp TCR product was size-selected on a 2% E-gel SizeSelection system. Before pooling, library quality was assessed on a Bioanalyzer, concentration was determined with Qubit, and library quantification was performed with the Kapa Library Quantification kit. An Illumina HiSeq 2500 was used to sequence the libraries paired-end at 2 x 150 bp. To increase sequence diversity, about 25-30% phiX was spiked into each library pool. Turning to the authors' computational methods: The quality-filtered reads were processed with the UMI-based MiGEC pipeline, whose error correction step removed more than 85% of the raw TCR sequences. IMGT germline references were used for aligning VDJ genes, and each clonotype was defined as a unique CDR3 amino acid sequence together with its V-J genes. Clonal expansion, Shannon diversity and CDR3 relatedness (CalcPairwiseDistances, ClusterSamples) were evaluated with VDJtools, and phylogenetic trees were built with CLCbio workbench. Clones with at least 8 unique UMIs were defined as expanded, with this threshold being based on coefficient-of-variation modelling across technical triplicates. TCRdb reprocessed the public reads (quality trimming at Q25 with fastp, clone calling with MiXCR) and kept in-frame beta chains. Each record represents a unique CDR3 protein, reported with the most common genes and DNA among its rows. None of the V and J calls come from the authors' own analysis; TCRdb made them. The sample records more than 70,000 distinct CDR3 sequences, 10% to 13% of which are singletons. Approximately 9.7% of the sample is held by the ten biggest clonotypes.

The sample consisted of PBMCs. The receptor chain draws on TRBV7-3 and TRBJ1-6; the central 10 bases match TRBD1. The clonotype originates from a man aged 30-40 years in good health. CDR3 reads: CASSSLGQGNSPLHF. The DNA sequence follows: TGTGCCAGCAGCTCCTTGGGACAGGGGAATTCACCCCTCCACTTT.